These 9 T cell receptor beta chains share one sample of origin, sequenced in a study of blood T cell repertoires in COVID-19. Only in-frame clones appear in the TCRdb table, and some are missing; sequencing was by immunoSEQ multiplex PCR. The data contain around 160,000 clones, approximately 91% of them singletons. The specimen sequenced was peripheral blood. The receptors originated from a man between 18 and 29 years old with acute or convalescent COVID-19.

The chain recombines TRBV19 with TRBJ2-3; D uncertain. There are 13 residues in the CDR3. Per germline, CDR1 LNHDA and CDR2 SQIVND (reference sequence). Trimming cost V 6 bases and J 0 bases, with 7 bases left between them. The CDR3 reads CASRASSTDTQYF. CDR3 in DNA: TGTGCCAGTAGGGCTTCTAGCACAGATACGCAGTATTTT.

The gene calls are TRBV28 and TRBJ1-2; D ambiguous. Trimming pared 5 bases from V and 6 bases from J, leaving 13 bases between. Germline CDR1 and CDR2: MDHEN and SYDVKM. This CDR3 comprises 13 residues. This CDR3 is CASSGPETNGYTF. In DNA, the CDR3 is TGTGCCAGCAGTGGGCCAGAGACCAATGGCTACACCTTC.

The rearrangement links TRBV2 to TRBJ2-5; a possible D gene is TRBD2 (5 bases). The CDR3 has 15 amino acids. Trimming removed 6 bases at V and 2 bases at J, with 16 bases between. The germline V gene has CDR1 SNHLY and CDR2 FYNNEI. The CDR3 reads CASRLRTGSQETQYF. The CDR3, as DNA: TGTGCCAGCAGATTAAGGACTGGTAGTCAAGAGACCCAGTACTTC.

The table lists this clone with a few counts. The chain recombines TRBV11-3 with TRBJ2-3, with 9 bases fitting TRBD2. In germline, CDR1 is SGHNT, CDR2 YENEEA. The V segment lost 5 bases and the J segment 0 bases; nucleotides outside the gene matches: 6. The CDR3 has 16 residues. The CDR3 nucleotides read TGTGCCAGCAGCCCCAAGCGGGGGGCGAGCACAGATACGCAGTATTTT. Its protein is CASSPKRGASTDTQYF. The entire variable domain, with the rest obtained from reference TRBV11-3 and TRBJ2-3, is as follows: EAGVVQSPRYKIIEKKQPVAFWCNPISGHNTLYWYLQNLGQGPELLIRYENEEAVDDSQLPKDRFSAERLKGVDSTLKIQPAELGDSAVYLCASSPKRGASTDTQYFGPGTRLTVL.

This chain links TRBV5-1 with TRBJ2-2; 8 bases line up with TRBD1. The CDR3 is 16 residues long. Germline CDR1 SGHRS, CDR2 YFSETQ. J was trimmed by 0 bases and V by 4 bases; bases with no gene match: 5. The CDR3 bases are TGCGCCAGCAGCGGCACAGGGGGAACGAACACCGGGGAGCTGTTTTTT. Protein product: CASSGTGGTNTGELFF.

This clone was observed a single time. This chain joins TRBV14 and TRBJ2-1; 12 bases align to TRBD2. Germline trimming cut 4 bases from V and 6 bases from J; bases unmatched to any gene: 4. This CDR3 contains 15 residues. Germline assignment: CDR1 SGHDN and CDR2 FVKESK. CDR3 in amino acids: CASSLWTSGANEQFF. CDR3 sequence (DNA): TGTGCCAGCAGCCTATGGACTAGCGGGGCCAATGAGCAGTTCTTC.

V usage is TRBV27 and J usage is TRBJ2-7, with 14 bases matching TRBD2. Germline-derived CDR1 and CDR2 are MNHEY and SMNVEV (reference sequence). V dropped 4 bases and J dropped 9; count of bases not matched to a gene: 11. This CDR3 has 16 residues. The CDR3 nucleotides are TGTGCCAGCAGTTCCCCCAGACTAGCGGGAGGGATGGGGCAGTACTTC. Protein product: CASSSPRLAGGMGQYF.

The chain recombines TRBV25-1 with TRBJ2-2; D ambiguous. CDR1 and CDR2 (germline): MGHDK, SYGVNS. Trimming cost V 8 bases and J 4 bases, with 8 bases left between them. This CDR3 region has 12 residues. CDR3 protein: CASRSFTGELFF. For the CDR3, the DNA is TGTGCCAGCCGGTCCTTCACCGGGGAGCTGTTTTTT.

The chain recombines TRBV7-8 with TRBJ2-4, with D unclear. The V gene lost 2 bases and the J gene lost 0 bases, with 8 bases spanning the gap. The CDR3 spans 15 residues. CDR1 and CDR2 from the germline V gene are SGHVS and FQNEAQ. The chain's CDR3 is CASSLLPLAKNIQYF. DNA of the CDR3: TGTGCCAGCAGCTTACTACCTCTAGCCAAAAACATTCAGTACTTC.